The 2 T cell receptor beta chains reported below all come from one sample, sequenced in a study of graft-versus-host responses after intestinal transplantation (dated by TCRdb to the early 2020s). Library preparation used the immunoSEQ multiplex PCR assay. Entries here come from immuneACCESS through TCRdb and include only in-frame sequences with V and J called. Some clones fail to appear in such tables; in the studies checked, an unresolved V gene covers under half of the shortfall, and the cause of the remainder is unknown. In all, the sample holds over 100,000 clones, and approximately 95% of those were seen once. Of the sample, around 3% is held by the ten largest clones. This specimen's time point label, interpreted: cells obtained before transplantation from donor or recipient. These receptors have no known antigen. Material: unstimulated CD8+ T cells sorted from spleen or lymph node cells, obtained before intestinal transplant. These TCRs come from a human donor who received an intestinal transplant.

The chain has TRBV4-1 and TRBJ1-4, with D possibly TRBD1 on 6 matching bases. Between the trimmed V and J ends, which lost 0 bases and 1 base, there was a span of 12 bases. Germline V gene lookup returns CDR1 MGHRA and CDR2 YSYEKL. This CDR3 comprises 17 residues. The DNA for the CDR3 is TGCGCCAGCAGCCAAGATTCCCCACAGGGAACTAATGAAAAACTGTTTTTT. Protein sequence: CASSQDSPQGTNEKLFF.

The V gene is TRBV27, the J gene TRBJ2-7; 9 nucleotides agree with TRBD1. The CDR3 runs 14 residues. Germline CDR1 MNHEY, CDR2 SMNVEV (reference sequence). V trimming: 3 bases; J trimming: 6 bases; junction bases outside the gene matches: 6. The CDR3 reads CASSLGTGFVEQYF. CDR3 bases: TGTGCCAGCAGTTTGGGGACAGGGTTTGTCGAGCAGTACTTC.